Listed below are T cell receptor beta chains from one sample, sequenced in a study of cytomegalovirus exposure and HLA in healthy donors. Using immunoSEQ multiplex PCR, the repertoire was profiled, and TCRdb retains in-frame clones only, with some absent. The sample has 85,000 to 100,000 clones, under 85% seen once. The source material was PBMCs. These receptors were taken from a woman aged 40 to 49 in good health and CMV-seropositive. Each CDR3 is given with its conserved first and last residue. The D gene is left open where the match is weak. Clone size is given for some rows only: seen once, a few or many times, or a class if the clone is expanded.

>14|TRBV5-4|TRBJ2-7|NA|TRBD1
CASSPNRGSYEQYF
TGTGCCAGCAGCCCTAACAGGGGCTCCTACGAGCAGTACTTC
>16|TRBV5-1|TRBJ2-5|NA|NA
CASTIMGGGNQETQYF
TGCGCCAGCACAATTATGGGGGGAGGCAACCAAGAGACCCAGTACTTC
>14|TRBV18|TRBJ1-1|NA|TRBD1
CASSTRQGNTEAFF
TGTGCCAGCTCAACTCGACAGGGGAACACTGAAGCTTTCTTT
>17|TRBV11-2|TRBJ2-5|NA|TRBD2
CASSLIRVVGEGETQYF
TGTGCCAGCAGCCTAATCCGGGTAGTGGGGGAGGGAGAGACCCAGTACTTC
>15|TRBV2|TRBJ1-4|few|TRBD1
CASTETGAANEKLFF
TGTGCCAGCACTGAGACAGGGGCCGCTAATGAAAAACTGTTTTTT
>14|TRBV5-1|TRBJ2-3|NA|NA
CASSFERGTDTQYF
TGCGCCAGCAGCTTTGAGCGGGGCACAGATACGCAGTATTTT
>15|TRBV21-1|TRBJ2-1|NA|NA
CASNPGLEALYEQFF
TGTGCCAGCAATCCGGGACTAGAGGCTTTGTATGAGCAGTTCTTC
>14|TRBV7-2|TRBJ1-2|NA|TRBD1
CASSLTRTGGGYTF
TGTGCCAGCAGCTTAACCCGGACAGGGGGAGGCTACACCTTC
>13|TRBV9|TRBJ2-7|NA|NA
CASNIYRVYEQYF
TGTGCCAGCAACATTTACAGGGTCTACGAGCAGTACTTC
>14|TRBV7-9|TRBJ1-1|NA|NA
CASSSGQGNTEAFF
TGTGCCAGCAGCTCCGGGCAGGGGAACACTGAAGCTTTCTTT
>11|TRBV4-2|TRBJ2-1|NA|NA
CASSHGSEQFF
TGTGCCAGCAGCCACGGGAGTGAGCAGTTCTTC
>14|TRBV5-1|TRBJ1-1|NA|NA
CASSPYPLNTEAFF
TGCGCCAGCAGCCCCTATCCATTGAACACTGAAGCTTTCTTT
>14|TRBV27|TRBJ2-3|NA|NA
CASSLRMSADTQYF
TGTGCCAGCAGTTTAAGAATGTCGGCAGATACGCAGTATTTT
>14|TRBV5-1|TRBJ2-5|NA|NA
CASSLPGGTETQYF
TGCGCCAGCAGCTTACCAGGAGGGACAGAGACCCAGTACTTC
>17|TRBV5-1|TRBJ1-2|NA|TRBD1
CASSLGPASDRSGGYTF
TGCGCCAGCAGCTTGGGCCCCGCCTCGGACAGGTCTGGTGGCTACACCTTC
>14|TRBV5-6|TRBJ2-7|NA|TRBD2
CASSFERLAGEQYF
TGTGCCAGCAGCTTCGAGAGACTAGCAGGGGAGCAGTACTTC
>14|TRBV14|TRBJ2-1|NA|NA
CASESGIKNNEQFF
TGTGCCAGCGAGTCCGGGATTAAAAACAATGAGCAGTTCTTC
>12|TRBV29-1|TRBJ2-2|NA|NA
CSAQSNTGELFF
TGCAGCGCCCAGTCGAACACCGGGGAGCTGTTTTTT
>15|TRBV5-1|TRBJ2-1|NA|NA
CASSLDVGIHNEQFF
TGCGCCAGCAGCTTGGACGTCGGTATCCACAATGAGCAGTTCTTC
>12|TRBV29-1|TRBJ1-2|NA|NA
CSVEGGARGYTF
TGCAGCGTTGAGGGGGGTGCCCGGGGCTACACCTTC
>15|TRBV6-1|TRBJ1-3|NA|NA
CASSELEGEGNTIYF
TGTGCCAGCAGTGAACTCGAAGGGGAAGGAAACACCATATATTTT
>14|TRBV10-3|TRBJ2-7|NA|NA
CAISATGESYEQYF
TGTGCCATCAGTGCGACGGGGGAATCCTACGAGCAGTACTTC
>17|TRBV4-1|TRBJ1-1|NA|NA
CASSQLPGLRGNTEAFF
TGCGCCAGCAGCCAACTGCCGGGACTTCGAGGGAACACTGAAGCTTTCTTT
>16|TRBV10-2|TRBJ2-5|NA|TRBD2
CASLGGLAGDYETQYF
TGCGCCAGCTTGGGTGGTTTAGCGGGAGATTATGAGACCCAGTACTTC